These T cell receptor beta chains were read from a single sample in a study of shared clonotypes between healthy human individuals. TCRdb's copy holds only in-frame clones and misses some; the assay was immunoSEQ multiplex PCR. The sample records around 1.5 million clones, around 98% being singletons. The specimen was naive CD4+ T cells sorted from blood. The origin of the receptors is a man aged 30-40 years in good health. The CDR3 runs from the conserved cysteine through the conserved F or W. The D gene is left open where the match is weak. Size is stated for part of the rows, as once, few or many counts, or as a class when the clone is expanded.

J	V	D	size	CDR3	DNA
TRBJ1-2	TRBV18	-	once	CASSQEYGDYGYTF	TGTGCCAGCTCGCAGGAATATGGGGACTATGGCTACACCTTC
TRBJ2-7	TRBV5-1	-	-	CASSYSFGRSSYEQYF	TGCGCCAGCAGCTATAGTTTCGGTAGAAGCTCCTACGAGCAGTACTTC
TRBJ2-5	TRBV2	TRBD2	-	CASSPTSGETQYF	TGTGCCAGCAGCCCGACTAGCGGAGAGACCCAGTACTTC
TRBJ2-3	TRBV7-9	TRBD2	-	CASSPTSGRSDTQYF	TGTGCCAGCAGCCCGACTAGCGGGAGATCAGATACGCAGTATTTT
TRBJ2-6	TRBV27	-	-	CASSLVEAGANVLTF	TGTGCCAGCAGTTTAGTCGAGGCTGGGGCCAACGTCCTGACTTTC
TRBJ2-7	TRBV11-2	-	-	CASSLVVGVYEQYF	TGTGCCAGCAGCTTAGTGGTCGGTGTCTACGAGCAGTACTTC
TRBJ1-1	TRBV30	-	-	CAWSYGPPNTEAFF	TGTGCCTGGAGTTATGGACCCCCGAACACTGAAGCTTTCTTT
TRBJ2-6	TRBV19	TRBD1	-	CASRGRQGASGANVLTF	TGTGCCAGTAGGGGAAGACAGGGGGCGTCTGGGGCCAACGTCCTGACTTTC
TRBJ2-1	TRBV9	TRBD2	-	CASSETSGNNEQFF	TGTGCCAGCAGCGAAACTAGCGGCAACAATGAGCAGTTCTTC
TRBJ2-4	TRBV19	-	-	CASSEGQGDIQYF	TGTGCCAGTAGTGAAGGCCAGGGTGACATTCAGTACTTC
TRBJ2-7	TRBV29-1	TRBD2	-	CSVGGGGRAGEQYF	TGCAGCGTTGGGGGAGGCGGGAGGGCCGGCGAGCAGTACTTC
TRBJ2-7	TRBV7-8	-	-	CASSLDRQGKIYF	TGTGCCAGCAGCTTAGATAGGCAGGGGAAGATCTACTTC
TRBJ1-6	TRBV28	-	-	CASSPGVSGDSPLHF	TGTGCCAGCAGTCCGGGGGTCTCGGGCGATTCACCCCTCCACTTT
TRBJ2-5	TRBV5-1	-	-	CASSLAAQETQYF	TGCGCCAGCAGCTTAGCAGCTCAAGAGACCCAGTACTTC
TRBJ1-1	TRBV23-1	-	once	CASPKPSGTEAFF	TGCGCCAGCCCAAAACCCAGTGGGACTGAAGCTTTCTTT
TRBJ2-7	TRBV28	-	-	CASTAALYEQYF	TGTGCCAGCACCGCAGCGTTATACGAGCAGTACTTC